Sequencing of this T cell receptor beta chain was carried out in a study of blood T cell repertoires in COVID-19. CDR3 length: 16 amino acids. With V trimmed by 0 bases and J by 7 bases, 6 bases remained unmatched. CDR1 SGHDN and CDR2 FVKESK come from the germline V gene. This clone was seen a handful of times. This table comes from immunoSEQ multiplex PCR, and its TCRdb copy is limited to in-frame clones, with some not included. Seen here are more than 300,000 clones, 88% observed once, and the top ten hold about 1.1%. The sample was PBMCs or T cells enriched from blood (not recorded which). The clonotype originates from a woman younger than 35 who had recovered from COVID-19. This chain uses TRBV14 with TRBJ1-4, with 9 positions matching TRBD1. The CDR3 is CASSQDFDRGTEKLFF. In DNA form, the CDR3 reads TGTGCCAGCAGCCAAGATTTTGACAGGGGGACTGAAAAACTGTTTTTT.